This TCR beta chain was observed in a study of blood T cell repertoires in COVID-19. Original processing methods: Reference gene primer amplification gave estimated nucleated cell counts. This table comes from immunoSEQ multiplex PCR, and its TCRdb copy is limited to in-frame clones, with some not included. The V and J calls and clone size come from that table; D and trimming were worked out from the DNA. The repertoire holds 85,000 to 100,000 clones, with approximately 90% as singletons. Germline V gene sequence: CDR1 SGHAT, CDR2 FQNNGV. The CDR3 covers 18 residues. After removal of 5 bases from V and 2 bases from J, the junction contained 16 bases not matched to a gene.

This clonotype was obtained from a man in his fifties or sixties with active or convalescent COVID-19. The chain joins TRBV11-2 to TRBJ2-7; 9 bases agree with TRBD2. The sample consisted of peripheral blood. The CDR3 DNA reads TGTGCCAGCAGCCGAGCGGGAGGAGCGGGGGGCGCGACCTACGAGCAGTACTTC. Translated, it gives CASSRAGGAGGATYEQYF.